These 26 T cell receptor beta chains came from one sample sequenced in a study of blood T cell repertoires in COVID-19. This table comes from immunoSEQ multiplex PCR, and its TCRdb copy is limited to in-frame clones, with some not included. The data show 63,000 or so clones, with roughly 77% seen just once and 9.2% held by the top ten. Input material: peripheral blood. All receptors come from a human donor in a cohort sampled during active COVID-19.

V is TRBV7-9 and J is TRBJ2-2; no clear D gene. The ends were cut back, 0 bases at V and 8 bases at J, with 7 bases in the middle. In germline, CDR1 is SEHNR, CDR2 FQNEAQ (reference sequence). CDR3 length equals 13 residues. CDR3 DNA sequence: TGTGCCAGCAGCTTAGCCACGAGAGGGGAGCTGTTTTTT. It translates to CASSLATRGELFF.

The J gene is TRBJ1-2, the V gene TRBV28, with 9 bases aligning to TRBD1. The germline V gene has CDR1 MDHEN and CDR2 SYDVKM. The CDR3 runs to 15 residues. Trimming at V came to 2 bases and at J to 5 bases, leaving 6 bases not matched to a gene. CDR3 protein: CASSLTGGVKYGYTF. DNA of the CDR3: TGTGCCAGCAGTTTAACAGGGGGCGTCAAGTATGGCTACACCTTC.

The genes are TRBV7-8 and TRBJ2-1; TRBD2 agrees at 7 bases. The CDR3 sequence is 16 residues long. J gave up 4 bases and V 2 bases, and 8 bases lay outside the gene matches. Germline values: CDR1 SGHVS, CDR2 FQNEAQ. CDR3 residues: CASSLMGEGTYNEQFF. The DNA of the CDR3 is TGTGCCAGCAGCTTAATGGGGGAGGGGACTTACAATGAGCAGTTCTTC.

The chain is built from TRBV3-1 (or the pseudogene TRBV3-2) and TRBJ1-6, with D unclear. This CDR3 has 15 residues. V was pared by 0 bases and J by 9 bases, with 12 bases between. Germline values: CDR1 LGHDT, CDR2 YNNKEL (reference sequence). The CDR3 spells CASSQDTGSSSPLHF. CDR3 sequence (DNA): TGTGCCAGCAGCCAAGATACGGGGTCTAGTTCACCCCTCCACTTT.

This clone was seen just once. The rearrangement uses TRBV18 and TRBJ2-2, with 9 bases lining up with TRBD1. The V and J ends lost 5 bases and 7 bases, in that order; junction bases with no gene match: 8. Per the germline V gene, CDR1 is KGHSH and CDR2 is LQKENI. The CDR3 has 15 amino acids. The CDR3 loop is CASSENTGGSGELFF. CDR3 DNA sequence: TGTGCCAGCTCAGAGAACACAGGGGGCAGCGGGGAGCTGTTTTTT.

The chain recombines TRBV6-2 or TRBV6-3 with TRBJ1-1; 7 nucleotides match TRBD1. Per the germline V gene, CDR1 is MNHEY and CDR2 is SVGEGT. V lost 6 bases and J lost 5; bases outside the gene matches: 9. The CDR3 is 14 amino acids. The CDR3 sequence: CASSLQGLRTEAFF. The CDR3 region has the DNA TGTGCCAGCAGCCTACAGGGGCTGAGGACTGAAGCTTTCTTT.

J is TRBJ2-3 and V is TRBV3-1 (or the pseudogene TRBV3-2); TRBD2 agrees at 10 bases. Germline V gives CDR1 LGHDT, CDR2 YNNKEL (reference sequence). The V and J ends lost 0 bases and 3 bases, in that order; junction bases with no gene match: 6. The CDR3 is 17 residues long. The CDR3 coding sequence is TGTGCCAGCAGCCAAGATCAGCGGACTAGCGGAACAGATACGCAGTATTTT. Protein product: CASSQDQRTSGTDTQYF.

V is TRBV25-1 and J is TRBJ1-5, with D uncertain. The CDR3 has 13 amino acids. CDR1 and CDR2 (germline): MGHDK, SYGVNS. V was trimmed by 2 bases and J by 1 base, leaving 3 bases between them. The CDR3 region has the DNA TGTGCCAGCAGTGAAATAAGCAATCAGCCCCAGCATTTT. This sequence encodes CASSEISNQPQHF.

This sequence joins TRBV29-1 and TRBJ2-3; a weak D match, TRBD2 (6 bases). Germline values: CDR1 SQVTM, CDR2 ANQGSEA. Trimming removed 6 bases from V and 2 bases from J, with 21 bases in between. The CDR3 is 16 residues long. In DNA, the CDR3 is TGCAGCGTCGGAGGGGCTGCACCCACGCCCACAGATACGCAGTATTTT. This translates into CSVGGAAPTPTDTQYF.

The V gene is TRBV28, the J gene TRBJ2-1; TRBD1 aligns across 9 bases. Germline V CDR1 and CDR2: MDHEN, SYDVKM. The CDR3 extends over 15 amino acids. Trimming cost V 3 bases and J 11 bases; bases outside gene matches: 11. CDR3 protein: CASSFLTGGSGKQFF. CDR3 nucleotides: TGTGCCAGCAGTTTTCTTACAGGGGGCAGTGGAAAGCAGTTCTTC.

This clone has just one count. The chain employs TRBV4-3 and TRBJ1-2, with D hard to call. Germline V lookup: CDR1 LGHNA, CDR2 YSLEER. The CDR3 is 15 amino acids. V was shortened by 0 bases and J by 6 bases, with 14 bases between the two germline ends. Here the CDR3 DNA reads TGCGCCAGCAGCCAAGATCGTCAGGTGCCGGATGGCTACACCTTC. Translated: CASSQDRQVPDGYTF.

V is TRBV4-2 and J is TRBJ2-1; maybe TRBD2 (6 bases). This CDR3 is built from 16 residues. Trimming stripped 0 bases from V and 1 base from J, with 10 bases between. Germline V gene lookup returns CDR1 LGHNA and CDR2 YNFKEQ. For the CDR3, the DNA is TGTGCCAGCAGCCAAGACGTGGGAGGATCCTACAATGAGCAGTTCTTC. Residues: CASSQDVGGSYNEQFF.

The chain links TRBV6-5 to TRBJ1-6, with TRBD1 identical over 7 bases. J was trimmed by 4 bases and V by 6 bases; bases with no gene match: 6. Per germline, CDR1 MNHEY and CDR2 SVGAGI. The CDR3 runs to 15 residues. DNA of the CDR3: TGTGCCAGCAGCACAGGGGAAGTTTATAATTCACCCCTCCACTTT. This sequence encodes CASSTGEVYNSPLHF.

The V gene is TRBV5-6, the J gene TRBJ2-1, with 8 bases fitting TRBD1. This CDR3 is 15 amino acids long. Germline V gives CDR1 SGHDT, CDR2 YYEEEE. After removal of 0 bases from V and 6 bases from J, the junction contained 5 bases not matched to a gene. CDR3 region: CASSLGDRWTNEQFF. The CDR3 region has the DNA TGTGCCAGCAGCTTGGGGGACAGGTGGACCAATGAGCAGTTCTTC.

The chain is built from TRBV5-6 and TRBJ2-5; 7 bases are shared with TRBD1. The CDR3 is made up of 14 amino acids. Germline V lookup: CDR1 SGHDT, CDR2 YYEEEE. V trimming: 3 bases; J trimming: 1 base; junction bases outside the gene matches: 3. As DNA, the CDR3 is TGTGCCAGCAGCTGGTGGACAGGCCAAGAGACCCAGTACTTC. Amino acid sequence: CASSWWTGQETQYF.

The V and J genes are TRBV7-2 and TRBJ1-1; 7 nucleotides match TRBD1. The CDR3 totals 15 residues. Per the germline V gene, CDR1 is SGHTA and CDR2 is FQGNSA. V shed 5 bases, J shed 5 bases, and the junction held 11 bases outside the gene matches. The CDR3 spells CASSPPTGWGTEAFF. The DNA for the CDR3 is TGTGCCAGCAGCCCCCCGACAGGGTGGGGAACTGAAGCTTTCTTT.

This clone was seen more than once but under ten times. This chain connects TRBV28 to TRBJ2-3; the match to TRBD2 covers 9 bases. This CDR3 has 16 residues. Trimming removed 6 bases from V and 2 bases from J; junction bases left unmatched: 9. The germline CDR1 and CDR2 sequences are MDHEN and SYDVKM. The CDR3 is CASSPFSGRTTDTQYF. DNA of the CDR3: TGTGCCAGCAGCCCCTTTAGCGGGAGAACCACAGATACGCAGTATTTT.

The gene calls are TRBV27 and TRBJ1-1; tentative D call: TRBD1 (5 bases). Germline CDR1 reads MNHEY; CDR2 reads SMNVEV (reference sequence). This CDR3 comprises 13 residues. With 4 bases removed from V and 4 bases from J, the gap between germline ends came to 10 bases. CDR3 bases: TGTGCCAGCAGTTCGGGGGGGTCCACTGAAGCTTTCTTT. Translation: CASSSGGSTEAFF.

The chain combines TRBV29-1 with TRBJ1-1, with TRBD1 identical over 7 bases. The junction had 8 bases not matched to a gene; V was cut back by 7 bases and J by 0 bases. The CDR3 runs to 14 residues. Germline V gives CDR1 SQVTM, CDR2 ANQGSEA. The CDR3 sequence is CSAGGETLNTEAFF. In DNA form, the CDR3 reads TGCAGCGCAGGGGGGGAGACCTTGAACACTGAAGCTTTCTTT.

The V and J genes are TRBV29-1 and TRBJ1-1; no firm D call. V was shortened by 7 bases and J by 3 bases, with 18 bases between the two germline ends. This CDR3 contains 14 residues. Germline loops: CDR1 SQVTM, CDR2 ANQGSEA. The chain's CDR3 is CSGREGVRDTEAFF. DNA of the CDR3: TGCAGCGGCCGGGAGGGAGTGCGCGACACTGAAGCTTTCTTT.

The gene calls are TRBV2 and TRBJ1-2; TRBD1 might be the D (5 bases). The CDR3 covers 14 residues. The V end lost 8 bases, the J end lost 2 bases, and 15 bases lay between the germline ends. Germline V gene lookup returns CDR1 SNHLY and CDR2 FYNNEI. The CDR3 protein is CASVALTDNYGYTF. The CDR3 coding sequence is TGTGCCAGCGTTGCTTTGACAGACAACTATGGCTACACCTTC.

This rearrangement joins TRBV28 to TRBJ1-1, with 9 bases aligning to TRBD1. Germline-derived CDR1 and CDR2 are MDHEN and SYDVKM. V trimming: 5 bases; J trimming: 11 bases; junction bases outside the gene matches: 21. This CDR3 spans 17 amino acids. The CDR3 DNA is TGTGCCAGCAGTCCCACAGGGGGCTCGGTTTTGACGGTTACGGCTTTCTTT. It encodes CASSPTGGSVLTVTAFF.

The V gene is TRBV5-4, the J gene TRBJ2-2, with 8 bases aligning to TRBD2. Unmatched junction bases numbered 2, after V lost 0 bases and J lost 7 bases. The germline CDR1 and CDR2 sequences are SGHNT and YYREEE (reference sequence). This CDR3 comprises 14 residues. The CDR3 spells CASSLARGGGELFF. CDR3 coding DNA: TGTGCCAGCAGCTTGGCCCGGGGGGGCGGGGAGCTGTTTTTT.

In its sample, this clone ranks as medium-sized (0.01 to 0.1%). CDR3: CASSLALQAPSTDTQYF. In DNA, the CDR3 is TGTGCCAGCAGCTTGGCTCTGCAAGCGCCTAGCACAGATACGCAGTATTTT. The V gene is TRBV5-4, the J gene TRBJ2-3; D is uncertain. The CDR3 has 17 residues. CDR1 is SGHNT, CDR2 YYREEE, per germline (reference sequence). V was shortened by 0 bases and J by 0 bases, with 14 bases between the two germline ends.

The rearrangement uses TRBV10-1 and TRBJ2-6, with a possible D match to TRBD2 (5 bases). Germline V gives CDR1 WNHNN, CDR2 SYGVQD (reference sequence). Trimming took off 4 bases at V and 0 bases at J, with 10 bases between the two ends. There are 16 residues in the CDR3. The CDR3 DNA sequence: TGCGCCAGCAGTGCCGGACTGTTCTCTGGGGCCAACGTCCTGACTTTC. Its translation: CASSAGLFSGANVLTF.

The V call is TRBV28, the J call TRBJ1-3; D gene unclear. Trimming shortened V by 3 bases and J by 0 bases, and 27 bases separated the two germline ends. From germline, CDR1 is MDHEN and CDR2 SYDVKM. The CDR3 length is 21 residues. CDR3 in DNA: TGTGCCAGCAGTTTGAGCCCGTCAGACCGCATCCCTAGATCCTCTGGAAACACCATATATTTT. Protein product: CASSLSPSDRIPRSSGNTIYF.